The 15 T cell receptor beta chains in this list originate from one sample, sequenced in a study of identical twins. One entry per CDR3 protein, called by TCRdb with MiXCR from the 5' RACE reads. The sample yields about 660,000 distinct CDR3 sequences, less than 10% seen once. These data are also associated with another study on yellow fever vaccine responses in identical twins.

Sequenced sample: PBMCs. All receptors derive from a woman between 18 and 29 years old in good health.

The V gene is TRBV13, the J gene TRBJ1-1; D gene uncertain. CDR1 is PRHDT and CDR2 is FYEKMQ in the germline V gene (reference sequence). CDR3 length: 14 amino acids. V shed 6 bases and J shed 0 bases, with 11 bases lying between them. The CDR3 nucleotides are TGTGCCAGCAGGATTGGACTCTTGAACACTGAAGCTTTCTTT. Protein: CASRIGLLNTEAFF.

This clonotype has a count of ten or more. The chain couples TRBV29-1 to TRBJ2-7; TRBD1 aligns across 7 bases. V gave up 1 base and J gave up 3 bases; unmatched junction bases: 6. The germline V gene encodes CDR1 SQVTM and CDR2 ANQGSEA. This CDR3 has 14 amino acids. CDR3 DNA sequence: TGCAGCGTTGAAGGGGACAGCCCTTACTACGAGCAGTACTTC. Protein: CSVEGDSPYYEQYF.

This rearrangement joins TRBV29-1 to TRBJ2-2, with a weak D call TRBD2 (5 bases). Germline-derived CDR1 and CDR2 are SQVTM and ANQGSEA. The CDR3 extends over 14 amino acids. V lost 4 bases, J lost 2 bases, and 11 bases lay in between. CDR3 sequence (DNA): TGCAGCGTTGTGTGGACTCTAAACACCGGGGAGCTGTTTTTT. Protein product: CSVVWTLNTGELFF.

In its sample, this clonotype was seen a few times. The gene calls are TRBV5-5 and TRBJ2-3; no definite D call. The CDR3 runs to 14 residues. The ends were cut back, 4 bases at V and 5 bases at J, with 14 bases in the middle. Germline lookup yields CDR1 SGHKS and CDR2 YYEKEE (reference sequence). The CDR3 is CASSARRVRDTQYF. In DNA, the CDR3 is TGTGCCAGCAGCGCCAGGCGTGTTCGAGATACGCAGTATTTT.

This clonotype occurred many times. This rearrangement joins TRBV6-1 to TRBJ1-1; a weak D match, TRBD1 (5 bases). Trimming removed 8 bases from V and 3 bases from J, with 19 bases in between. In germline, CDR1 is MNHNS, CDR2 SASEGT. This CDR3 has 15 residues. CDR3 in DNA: TGTGCCAGCTCTGGGGCCGCCTCGGGTGACACTGAAGCTTTCTTT. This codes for CASSGAASGDTEAFF.

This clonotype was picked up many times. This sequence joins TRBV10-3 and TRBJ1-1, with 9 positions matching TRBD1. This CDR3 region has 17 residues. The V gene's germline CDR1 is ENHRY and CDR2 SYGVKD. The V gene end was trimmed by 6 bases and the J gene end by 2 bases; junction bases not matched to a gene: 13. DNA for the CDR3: TGTGCCATCAGATCTTCCGGGACAGGGAGCCGCAACACTGAAGCTTTCTTT. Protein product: CAIRSSGTGSRNTEAFF.

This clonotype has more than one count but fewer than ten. CDR3 coding DNA: TGTGCCAGCAGCCCGGAGCGGGGGACCTCCTACAATGAGCAGTTCTTC. This translates into CASSPERGTSYNEQFF. V usage is TRBV7-9 and J usage is TRBJ2-1; 8 bases are shared with TRBD2. CDR1 is SEHNR, CDR2 FQNEAQ, per germline (reference sequence). V trimming: 5 bases; J trimming: 0 bases; junction bases outside the gene matches: 6. The CDR3 covers 16 residues.

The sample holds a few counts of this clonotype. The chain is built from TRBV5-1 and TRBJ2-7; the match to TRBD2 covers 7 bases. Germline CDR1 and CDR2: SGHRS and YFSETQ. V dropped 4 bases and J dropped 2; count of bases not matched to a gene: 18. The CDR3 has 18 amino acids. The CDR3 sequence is CASSPLTSPGGRPYEQYF. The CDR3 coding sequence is TGCGCCAGCAGCCCCCTGACTAGCCCCGGGGGTCGCCCCTACGAGCAGTACTTC.

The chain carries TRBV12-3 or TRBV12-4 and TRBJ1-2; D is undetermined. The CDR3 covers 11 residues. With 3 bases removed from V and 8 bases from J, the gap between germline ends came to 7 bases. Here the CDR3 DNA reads TGTGCCAGCAGTTTGGTCCGCGGCTACACCTTC. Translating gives CASSLVRGYTF.

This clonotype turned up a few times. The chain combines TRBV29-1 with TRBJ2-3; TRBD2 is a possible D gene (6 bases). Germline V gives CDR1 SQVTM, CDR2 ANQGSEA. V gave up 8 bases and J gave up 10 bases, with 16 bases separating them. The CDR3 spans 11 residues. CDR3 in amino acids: CSSELGEAQYF. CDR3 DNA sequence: TGCAGCTCAGAGCTTGGGGAGGCGCAGTATTTT.

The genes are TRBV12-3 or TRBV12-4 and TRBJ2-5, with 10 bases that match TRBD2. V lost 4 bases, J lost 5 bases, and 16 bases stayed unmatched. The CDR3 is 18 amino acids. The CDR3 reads CASSSWGGSGRRGETQYF. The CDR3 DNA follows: TGTGCCAGCAGTTCCTGGGGTGGTAGCGGGAGGAGAGGTGAGACCCAGTACTTC.

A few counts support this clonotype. CDR3: CATSRGPGDAQPQHF. The CDR3 DNA sequence: TGTGCCACCAGCAGAGGACCAGGGGACGCCCAGCCCCAGCATTTT. The J gene is TRBJ1-5, the V gene TRBV15; a weak D match, TRBD1 (6 bases). V dropped 1 base and J dropped 7 bases, with 14 bases sitting between them. The CDR3 runs to 15 residues. In germline, CDR1 is LNHNV, CDR2 YYDKDF (reference sequence).

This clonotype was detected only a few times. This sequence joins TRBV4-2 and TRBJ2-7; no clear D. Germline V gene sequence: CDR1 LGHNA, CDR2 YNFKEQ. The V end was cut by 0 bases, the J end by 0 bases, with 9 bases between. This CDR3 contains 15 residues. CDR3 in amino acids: CASSQDHGHSYEQYF. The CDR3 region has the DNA TGTGCCAGCAGCCAAGATCATGGTCACTCCTACGAGCAGTACTTC.

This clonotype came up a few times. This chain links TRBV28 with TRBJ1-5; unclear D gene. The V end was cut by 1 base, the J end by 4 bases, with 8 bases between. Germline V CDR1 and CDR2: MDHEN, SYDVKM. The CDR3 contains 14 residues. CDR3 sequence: CASSLSIRNQPQHF. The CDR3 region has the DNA TGTGCCAGCAGTTTATCCATACGAAATCAGCCCCAGCATTTT.

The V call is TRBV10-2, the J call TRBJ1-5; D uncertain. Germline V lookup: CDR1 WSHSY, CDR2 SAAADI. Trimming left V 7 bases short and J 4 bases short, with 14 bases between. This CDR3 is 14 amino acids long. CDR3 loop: CASKDGGNNQPQHF. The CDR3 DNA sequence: TGCGCCAGCAAGGACGGAGGGAATAATCAGCCCCAGCATTTT.